These 9 T cell receptor beta chains originate from one sample sequenced in a study of sequential checkpoint blockade in melanoma. The assay was immunoSEQ multiplex PCR, and TCRdb's table has in-frame clones only and misses some. In the table there are 2,500 to 3,500 clones, just under 20% of which are singletons. Documented treatment: randomized to nivolumab then ipilimumab (arm A) or the reverse (arm B). Specimen: tumor tissue (inferred from file names), collected from a patient given nivolumab and ipilimumab in sequence. These receptors were taken from a human donor with melanoma.

This clone showed up many times. The chain recombines TRBV11-3 with TRBJ1-4; 11 nucleotides agree with TRBD1. Trimming took 5 bases from V and 7 from J; bases not matched to a gene: 6. Germline CDR1 reads SGHNT; CDR2 reads YENEEA. The CDR3 runs to 15 residues. The DNA of the CDR3 is TGTGCCAGCAGCGCCGGACAGGGGGCGGGTGAAAAACTGTTTTTT. The encoded protein is CASSAGQGAGEKLFF. The full variable domain, with the rest looked up from reference TRBV11-3 and TRBJ1-4, is EAGVVQSPRYKIIEKKQPVAFWCNPISGHNTLYWYLQNLGQGPELLIRYENEEAVDDSQLPKDRFSAERLKGVDSTLKIQPAELGDSAVYLCASSAGQGAGEKLFFGSGTQLSVL.

The chain links TRBV10-3 to TRBJ2-3, with D perhaps TRBD1 or TRBD2 (5 bases each). Germline V gene data show CDR1 as ENHRY and CDR2 as SYGVKD. The V gene lost 2 bases and the J gene lost 1 base, with 13 bases spanning the gap. The CDR3 totals 16 residues. As DNA, the CDR3 is TGTGCCATCAGTGAGCTGAGAGGGGCGGGCACAGATACGCAGTATTTT. Encoded protein: CAISELRGAGTDTQYF.

The table lists this clone with a few counts. The chain couples TRBV4-1 to TRBJ2-1; D tentatively reads TRBD1 or TRBD2 (6 bases each). This CDR3 has 14 residues. Germline CDR1 reads MGHRA; CDR2 reads YSYEKL. V dropped 4 bases and J dropped 1 base, with 8 bases sitting between them. DNA for the CDR3: TGCGCCAGCAGCCCGGGGGCGTCCTACAATGAGCAGTTCTTC. Translation gives CASSPGASYNEQFF.

CDR3 DNA: TGCGCCAGCAGCAATCGACAGGGGGTCGGGAACACTGAAGCTTTCTTT. Its protein product is CASSNRQGVGNTEAFF. This chain connects TRBV5-1 to TRBJ1-1, with 9 bases matching TRBD1. Germline trimming cut 4 bases from V and 1 base from J; bases unmatched to any gene: 8. Germline V CDR1 and CDR2: SGHRS, YFSETQ. This CDR3 has 16 residues.

This clone has a count of ten or more. The chain couples TRBV11-3 to TRBJ2-6; D unclear. Germline V lookup: CDR1 SGHNT, CDR2 YENEEA. V lost 2 bases, J lost 0 bases, and 11 bases lay in between. CDR3 length: 17 amino acids. CDR3 nucleotides: TGTGCCAGCAGCTTAAGCTTAGGGTTCTCTGGGGCCAACGTCCTGACTTTC. Protein product: CASSLSLGFSGANVLTF.

The rearrangement joins TRBV11-3 to TRBJ2-1; D could derive from TRBD1 or TRBD2 (5 bases each). The CDR3 runs 15 residues. Germline V gene data show CDR1 as SGHNT and CDR2 as YENEEA. Between the trimmed V and J ends, which lost 5 bases and 2 bases, there was a span of 13 bases. The CDR3 nucleotides read TGTGCCAGCAGCCGGGGCGGCAGCCCCTACAATGAGCAGTTCTTC. Protein product: CASSRGGSPYNEQFF. Combining the CDR3 with reference TRBV11-3 and TRBJ2-1 gives the whole variable domain EAGVVQSPRYKIIEKKQPVAFWCNPISGHNTLYWYLQNLGQGPELLIRYENEEAVDDSQLPKDRFSAERLKGVDSTLKIQPAELGDSAVYLCASSRGGSPYNEQFFGPGTRLTVL.

Many counts were recorded for this clone. The V gene is TRBV11-3, the J gene TRBJ1-1, with D uncertain. V lost 3 bases to trimming and J lost 0 bases, with 11 bases between them. CDR1 SGHNT and CDR2 YENEEA come from the germline V gene. CDR3 size: 15 residues. CDR3 sequence reads: CASSLGGSVNTEAFF. In nucleotides, the CDR3 is TGTGCCAGCAGCTTGGGAGGGTCCGTGAACACTGAAGCTTTCTTT.

CDR3 protein: CAIRGQNNEQFF. The CDR3 bases are TGTGCCATAAGGGGACAGAACAATGAGCAGTTCTTC. The genes are TRBV6-8 and TRBJ2-1; TRBD1 matches 7 bases. The CDR3 covers 12 residues. J gave up 5 bases and V 10 bases, and 5 bases lay outside the gene matches. Per germline, CDR1 MNHGY and CDR2 SAAAGT.

This clone was recorded at least ten times. The DNA for the CDR3 is TGTGCCAGCAGCTTAGAGGTCACCCTGAGAGAGACCCAGTACTTC. Translating it yields CASSLEVTLRETQYF. The rearrangement links TRBV11-3 to TRBJ2-5; D call uncertain. The V end lost 0 bases, the J end lost 4 bases, and 12 bases lay between the germline ends. This CDR3 is 15 amino acids long. The V gene's germline CDR1 is SGHNT and CDR2 YENEEA. Based on the CDR3 plus reference TRBV11-3 and TRBJ2-5, the full variable domain is EAGVVQSPRYKIIEKKQPVAFWCNPISGHNTLYWYLQNLGQGPELLIRYENEEAVDDSQLPKDRFSAERLKGVDSTLKIQPAELGDSAVYLCASSLEVTLRETQYFGPGTRLLVL.